These T cell receptor beta chains were read from a single sample in a study of control samples from healthy donors and cancer patients. Using immunoSEQ multiplex PCR, the repertoire was profiled, and TCRdb retains in-frame clones only, with some absent. The data show over 2,500 clones, around 94% seen once. Sequenced: PBMCs. These receptors were collected from a man between 65 and 85 years old with lung cancer. Both conserved end residues are part of each CDR3. Fields, in order: J gene, V gene, clone size, D gene, CDR3 DNA, CDR3 protein. The D gene is left open where the match is weak. Rows give clone size only sometimes, using once, few, many, or a class for an expanded clone.

j_gene: TRBJ2-1; v_gene: TRBV10-2; abundance: -; d_gene: TRBD2; CDR3nt: TGCGCCAGCAGTGTGACCGCGGGGGGTAACAATGAGCAGTTCTTC; CDR3aa: CASSVTAGGNNEQFF
j_gene: TRBJ1-1; v_gene: TRBV14; abundance: -; d_gene: -; CDR3nt: TGTGCCAGCAGCCAAGCGGTCTGGGCTGAAGCTTTCTTT; CDR3aa: CASSQAVWAEAFF
j_gene: TRBJ1-1; v_gene: TRBV9; abundance: -; d_gene: -; CDR3nt: TGTGCCAGCAGCCCCCGAAGGGGCCTGGAAGCTTTCTTT; CDR3aa: CASSPRRGLEAFF
j_gene: TRBJ2-5; v_gene: TRBV7-7; abundance: -; d_gene: -; CDR3nt: TGTGCTAGCAGCTTAGCGGGCAGGGGGCTTGGGACCCAGTACTTC; CDR3aa: CASSLAGRGLGTQYF
j_gene: TRBJ2-7; v_gene: TRBV6-6; abundance: -; d_gene: TRBD1; CDR3nt: TGTGCCAGCAGGGCCGGGACAGGGGCCACCTACGAGCAGTACTTC; CDR3aa: CASRAGTGATYEQYF
j_gene: TRBJ2-2; v_gene: TRBV4-1; abundance: -; d_gene: TRBD2; CDR3nt: TGCGCCAGCAGCCAAGGCCCGGCGGCGGGGGGGCTGAACACCGGGGAGCTGTTTTTT; CDR3aa: CASSQGPAAGGLNTGELFF
j_gene: TRBJ2-3; v_gene: TRBV9; abundance: -; d_gene: -; CDR3nt: TGTGCCAGCAGCGTAGCTCAGGAAACAAGGGTCCTTTTAACAGATACGCAGTATTTT; CDR3aa: CASSVAQETRVLLTDTQYF
j_gene: TRBJ1-2; v_gene: TRBV30; abundance: -; d_gene: -; CDR3nt: TGTGCCTGGAACCCGGTCGGACAGTTCTATGGCTACACCTTC; CDR3aa: CAWNPVGQFYGYTF
j_gene: TRBJ1-2; v_gene: TRBV6-5; abundance: once; d_gene: -; CDR3nt: TGTGCCAGCAGGAGAACAGGGAAGGGCTACACCTTC; CDR3aa: CASRRTGKGYTF
j_gene: TRBJ1-2; v_gene: TRBV3-1/TRBV3-2; abundance: once; d_gene: -; CDR3nt: TGTGCCAGCAGCCAAGGCCAGGGGTATGCGGCCTTC; CDR3aa: CASSQGQGYAAF
j_gene: TRBJ2-5; v_gene: TRBV3-1/TRBV3-2; abundance: -; d_gene: -; CDR3nt: TGTGCCAGCAGCCAAGGAGGGACCGACGAGACCCAGTACTTC; CDR3aa: CASSQGGTDETQYF
j_gene: TRBJ2-5; v_gene: TRBV4-1; abundance: -; d_gene: -; CDR3nt: TGCGCCAGCAGCCAAGATCGGGGAGTAGAAGAGACCCAGTACTTC; CDR3aa: CASSQDRGVEETQYF
j_gene: TRBJ2-1; v_gene: TRBV10-3; abundance: -; d_gene: -; CDR3nt: TGTGCCATCTCCGGGACGCCCTACAATGAGCAGTTCTTC; CDR3aa: CAISGTPYNEQFF
j_gene: TRBJ2-2; v_gene: TRBV5-1; abundance: -; d_gene: -; CDR3nt: TGCGCCAGCAGCAGCCTGGGCCTCAACACCGGGGAGCTGTTTTTT; CDR3aa: CASSSLGLNTGELFF
j_gene: TRBJ2-7; v_gene: TRBV7-8; abundance: -; d_gene: TRBD1; CDR3nt: TGTGCCAGCAGCCCCGACAGGGTCTACGAGCAGTACTTC; CDR3aa: CASSPDRVYEQYF
j_gene: TRBJ2-3; v_gene: TRBV7-9; abundance: -; d_gene: -; CDR3nt: TGTGCCAGCAGCTCCCGTGTTCAGGGTACGCAGTATTTT; CDR3aa: CASSSRVQGTQYF
j_gene: TRBJ1-4; v_gene: TRBV5-3; abundance: -; d_gene: TRBD1; CDR3nt: TGTGCCAGAAGCCGGGCTTCAGGACAGGGAAGCGAAAAACTGTTTTTT; CDR3aa: CARSRASGQGSEKLFF
j_gene: TRBJ1-5; v_gene: TRBV6-5; abundance: -; d_gene: -; CDR3nt: TGTGCCAGCAGCCGACTGGAGGGCGGGCGGCCCCAGCATTTT; CDR3aa: CASSRLEGGRPQHF
j_gene: TRBJ2-7; v_gene: TRBV9; abundance: -; d_gene: TRBD2; CDR3nt: TGTGCCAGCAGCGTAGCGGCTAGCGGGTACCTTGGGGGCGAGCAGTACTTC; CDR3aa: CASSVAASGYLGGEQYF
j_gene: TRBJ2-1; v_gene: TRBV4-1; abundance: -; d_gene: -; CDR3nt: TGCGCCAGCAGCCAAGTGGACCTGGGCCTGTCCTACAATGAGCAGTTCTTC; CDR3aa: CASSQVDLGLSYNEQFF
j_gene: TRBJ2-3; v_gene: TRBV5-1; abundance: -; d_gene: -; CDR3nt: TGCGCCAGCAGCTTGTTAGGAGTGAGCACAGATACGCAGTATTTT; CDR3aa: CASSLLGVSTDTQYF
j_gene: TRBJ1-5; v_gene: TRBV6-5; abundance: -; d_gene: -; CDR3nt: TGTGCCAGCAGTACCACCAAGAATCAGCCCCAGCATTTT; CDR3aa: CASSTTKNQPQHF
j_gene: TRBJ2-6; v_gene: TRBV6-5; abundance: -; d_gene: -; CDR3nt: TGTGCCAGCAGGGGGGTAGCTGGGGCCAACGTCCTGACTTTC; CDR3aa: CASRGVAGANVLTF
j_gene: TRBJ1-2; v_gene: TRBV6-1; abundance: -; d_gene: -; CDR3nt: TGTGCCAGCAGTGAAACCGGACAGCCCCGCTATGGCTACACCTTC; CDR3aa: CASSETGQPRYGYTF
j_gene: TRBJ2-7; v_gene: TRBV18; abundance: -; d_gene: -; CDR3nt: TGTGCCAGCTCACCACCGAGACAGAACCCATCCTACGAGCAGTACTTC; CDR3aa: CASSPPRQNPSYEQYF
j_gene: TRBJ1-1; v_gene: TRBV10-1; abundance: -; d_gene: -; CDR3nt: TGCGCCAGCAGCAGGGGTCCCGACACTGAAGCTTTCTTT; CDR3aa: CASSRGPDTEAFF
j_gene: TRBJ2-6; v_gene: TRBV19; abundance: -; d_gene: TRBD2; CDR3nt: TGTGCCAGTACCTTTCGGGGGGCTGGGGCCAACGTCCTGACTTTC; CDR3aa: CASTFRGAGANVLTF
j_gene: TRBJ1-2; v_gene: TRBV7-9; abundance: few; d_gene: -; CDR3nt: TGTGCCTCCACTTCGGGGCCAGAAGGCTACACCTTC; CDR3aa: CASTSGPEGYTF
j_gene: TRBJ2-1; v_gene: TRBV10-3; abundance: -; d_gene: TRBD2; CDR3nt: TGTGCCATTAATGACCGAGACAGAAGCGGGGGGTCAGAGCAGTTCTTC; CDR3aa: CAINDRDRSGGSEQFF
j_gene: TRBJ1-5; v_gene: TRBV7-9; abundance: -; d_gene: -; CDR3nt: TGTGCCAGCAGTCTTCCGGGACATCCTGATCAGCCCCAGCATTTT; CDR3aa: CASSLPGHPDQPQHF